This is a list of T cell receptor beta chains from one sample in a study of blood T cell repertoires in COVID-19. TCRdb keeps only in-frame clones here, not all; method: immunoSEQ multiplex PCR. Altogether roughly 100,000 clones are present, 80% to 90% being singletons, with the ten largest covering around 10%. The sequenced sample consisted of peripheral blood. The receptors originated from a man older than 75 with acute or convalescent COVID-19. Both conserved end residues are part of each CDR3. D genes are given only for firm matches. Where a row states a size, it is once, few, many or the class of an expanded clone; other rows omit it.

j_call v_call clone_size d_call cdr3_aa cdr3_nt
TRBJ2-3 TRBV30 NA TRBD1 CACRLQGATTDTQYF TGTGCCTGTCGTCTACAGGGGGCAACGACAGATACGCAGTATTTT
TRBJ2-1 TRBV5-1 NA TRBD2 CASSLASGTSYNEQFF TGCGCCAGCAGCTTGGCCAGCGGGACTAGTTACAATGAGCAGTTCTTC
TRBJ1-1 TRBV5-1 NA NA CASRAGWDDTEAFF TGCGCCAGCAGGGCGGGATGGGATGACACTGAAGCTTTCTTT
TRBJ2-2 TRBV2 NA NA CASRQGIGGELFF TGTGCCAGCAGGCAGGGTATCGGCGGGGAGCTGTTTTTT
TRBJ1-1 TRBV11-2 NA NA CASSLTDPRYLNTEAFF TGTGCCAGCAGCCTAACCGATCCCAGGTACTTGAACACTGAAGCTTTCTTT
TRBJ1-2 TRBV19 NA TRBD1 CASSILTGAYGYTF TGTGCCAGTAGTATCTTGACAGGGGCCTATGGCTACACCTTC
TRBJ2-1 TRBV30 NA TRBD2 CAWSPGGNEQFF TGTGCCTGGAGCCCGGGGGGCAATGAGCAGTTCTTC
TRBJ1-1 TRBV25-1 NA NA CASRRASSLNTEAFF TGTGCCAGCAGGAGGGCCTCGTCCCTGAACACTGAAGCTTTCTTT
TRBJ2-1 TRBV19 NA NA CASSYVVVTDSSYNEQFF TGTGCCAGTAGTTATGTCGTCGTTACTGATAGCTCCTACAATGAGCAGTTCTTC
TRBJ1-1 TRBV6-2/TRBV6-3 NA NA CASSTRLTGGNTEAFF TGTGCCAGCAGTACACGGTTGACAGGCGGGAACACTGAAGCTTTCTTT
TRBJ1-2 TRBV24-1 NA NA CATSDSLDSYTF TGTGCCACCAGTGATTCCCTGGACAGCTACACCTTC
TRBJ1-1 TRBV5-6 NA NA CASSRRGWLTEAFF TGTGCCAGCAGCCGGAGGGGTTGGCTCACTGAAGCTTTCTTT
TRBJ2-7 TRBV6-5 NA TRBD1 CASSGTGRYEQYF TGTGCCAGCTCCGGGACAGGGAGATACGAGCAGTACTTC
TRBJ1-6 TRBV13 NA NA CASSFRDSPLHF TGTGCCAGCAGCTTCAGGGATTCACCCCTCCACTTT
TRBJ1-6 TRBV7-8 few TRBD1 CASKGGTGGSPLHF TGTGCCAGCAAGGGTGGGACAGGGGGTTCACCCCTCCACTTT
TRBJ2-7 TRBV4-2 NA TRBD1 CASGGSRQGVYSYEQYF TGTGCCAGTGGGGGTAGTAGACAGGGGGTTTACTCCTACGAGCAGTACTTC
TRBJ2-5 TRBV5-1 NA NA CASSLYSLQETQYF TGCGCCAGCAGCTTGTACAGCCTCCAAGAGACCCAGTACTTC
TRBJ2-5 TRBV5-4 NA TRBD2 CASSQGTSGLQETQYF TGTGCCAGCAGCCAAGGGACTAGCGGACTACAAGAGACCCAGTACTTC
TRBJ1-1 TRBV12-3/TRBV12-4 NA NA CASSFSRGTEAFF TGTGCCAGCAGTTTCTCACGAGGGACTGAAGCTTTCTTT
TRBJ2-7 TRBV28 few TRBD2 CASSWASGGSYEQYF TGTGCCAGCAGTTGGGCTAGCGGAGGCTCCTACGAGCAGTACTTC
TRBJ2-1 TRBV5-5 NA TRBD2 CASSLSASGAKYNEQFF TGTGCCAGCAGCTTGTCGGCTAGCGGGGCTAAATACAATGAGCAGTTCTTC